This T cell receptor (beta chain) was identified in a study of T-cell memory formation after mild COVID-19. Overall study findings and caveats: Pre-infection memory showed some responding clones, and this suggested that cross-reactive memory joined. Day 15 to 85 contracting clones showed balanced CD4/CD8; later expanders leaned CD4+.

This clonotype was counted a few times. The antigen is not known. TCRdb used MiXCR to reprocess the 5' RACE reads, holding one entry per CDR3 protein. The data show about 250,000 distinct CDR3 sequences, roughly 17% seen once. Deletions cut 5 bases from V and 5 bases from J, with 15 bases between. Germline CDR1 is MNHEY and CDR2 is SVGAGI. This CDR3 is built from 14 residues. The V and J genes are TRBV6-5 and TRBJ2-5; D possibly corresponds to TRBD2 (5 bases). Sequenced input: PBMCs or a T cell subset sorted from them (not recorded which). This clonotype was sampled from a young man who had mild COVID-19 (a few samples of this study predate the infection). Cell type and time point are not known. The chain's CDR3 is CASSPPGNPETQYF. The CDR3 bases are TGTGCCAGCAGTCCCCCGGGGAACCCGGAGACCCAGTACTTC.